This is a list of T cell receptor beta chains from one sample in a study of cytomegalovirus exposure and HLA in healthy donors. Clones were read by immunoSEQ multiplex PCR, and TCRdb kept only the in-frame ones, dropping some. The data contain 150,000 to 200,000 clones, approximately 88% of them singletons. The sequenced sample consisted of PBMCs. The receptors derive from a boy younger than 18 in good health and CMV-seronegative. Each CDR3 is given with its conserved first and last residue. A D gene is named only where the DNA matches it firmly. Size tells how often a clone was seen (once, few, many) or the class of an expanded clone, and some rows leave it out.

DNA	CDR3	J	V	D	size
TGCAGCGTTGATGAGGGGAACACCGGGGAGCTGTTTTTT	CSVDEGNTGELFF	TRBJ2-2	TRBV29-1	NA	NA
TGTGCCAGCAGCCCCATTGGGACAGGGTGGGCAGATACGCAGTATTTT	CASSPIGTGWADTQYF	TRBJ2-3	TRBV14	TRBD1	NA
TGTGCCAGCAGTGAAGGGGCCCCCAAGGAAGAGACCCAGTACTTC	CASSEGAPKEETQYF	TRBJ2-5	TRBV6-1	NA	NA
TGTGCCAGCAGTGACGGCGGGGGATCCACAGATACGCAGTATTTT	CASSDGGGSTDTQYF	TRBJ2-3	TRBV2	TRBD2	NA
TGTGCCAGCAGCCACGAGGGGGAAAGGGAAGCTTTCTTT	CASSHEGEREAFF	TRBJ1-1	TRBV5-4	NA	NA
TGTGCCAGTAGATTGGCAGGGACTGGAAACACCATATATTTT	CASRLAGTGNTIYF	TRBJ1-3	TRBV19	NA	NA
TGTGCCAGCAGCTCCGGGACAGGAATTGTGTCTGGCTACACCTTC	CASSSGTGIVSGYTF	TRBJ1-2	TRBV11-1	TRBD1	NA
TGCGCCAGCACGCCGCCAACGGGAGGGCCTGGGGAGCAGTACTTC	CASTPPTGGPGEQYF	TRBJ2-5	TRBV5-1	TRBD2	NA
TGCGCCAGCAGCCAACCGACAAGGAACACTGAAGCTTTCTTT	CASSQPTRNTEAFF	TRBJ1-1	TRBV4-1	NA	NA
TGTGCCACCAGCAGAGATATTGATGGCTACACCTTC	CATSRDIDGYTF	TRBJ1-2	TRBV15	NA	NA
TGTGCCAGCAGTGCTACAGGGTCCGGAAACACCATATATTTT	CASSATGSGNTIYF	TRBJ1-3	TRBV28	NA	few
TGCGCCAGCAGCCCCTGGGACAATCAAAGCCCTACTGGGGCCAACGTCCTGACTTTC	CASSPWDNQSPTGANVLTF	TRBJ2-6	TRBV4-1	NA	once
TGTGCCAGCAGCTTGGCCTCCGATAACTATGGCTACACCTTC	CASSLASDNYGYTF	TRBJ1-2	TRBV7-9	NA	NA
TGTGCCAGCAGGGTCGGGACAGGGGAAAATCAGCCCCAGCATTTT	CASRVGTGENQPQHF	TRBJ1-5	TRBV7-8	TRBD1	NA
TGTGCCAGCACGGGGACAGGGGCCTACGAGCAGTACTTC	CASTGTGAYEQYF	TRBJ2-7	TRBV6-1	TRBD1	NA
TGTGCCAGCAGCATGACAGTATTGAACACTGAAGCTTTCTTT	CASSMTVLNTEAFF	TRBJ1-1	TRBV5-6	NA	NA
TGTGCCAGCGGTTCCGGTGGGAGTGGGACAGATACGCAGTATTTT	CASGSGGSGTDTQYF	TRBJ2-3	TRBV6-4	NA	NA
TGCGCCAGCAGCGGCCGGGACAGGGGCGCTGAAGCTTTCTTT	CASSGRDRGAEAFF	TRBJ1-1	TRBV4-1	TRBD1	few
TGTGCCAGCAGTTACTCTAGGGCCGGGGGAAAGACCCAGTACTTC	CASSYSRAGGKTQYF	TRBJ2-5	TRBV6-5	NA	NA
TGTGCCAGCAGCTTAGATGGGAGTTTATCCCACTATGGCTACACCTTC	CASSLDGSLSHYGYTF	TRBJ1-2	TRBV11-2	NA	few
TGTGCACTGACAGGGGTCGAAGCTTTCTTT	CALTGVEAFF	TRBJ1-1	TRBV30	TRBD1	NA
TGCGCCAGCAGCCTGGGACAGCTTACTAACTATGGCTACACCTTC	CASSLGQLTNYGYTF	TRBJ1-2	TRBV5-1	TRBD1	NA
TGTGCCAGCAGCGTAGGCGGAGCTAGCACAGATACGCAGTATTTT	CASSVGGASTDTQYF	TRBJ2-3	TRBV9	NA	NA
TGTGCCAGCAGTAGGAAGAGCGATTACAATGAGCAGTTCTTC	CASSRKSDYNEQFF	TRBJ2-1	TRBV6-5	NA	NA
TGTGCCAGCAGTTTCAGTAGCGGGAGCAATGAGCAGTTCTTC	CASSFSSGSNEQFF	TRBJ2-1	TRBV6-6	TRBD2	NA
TGTGCCAGCAGCCCGACAGGGAGTGGCTACACCTTC	CASSPTGSGYTF	TRBJ1-2	TRBV9	TRBD1	NA
TGTGCCAGCAGTAAAACTTACCAAGAGACCCAGTACTTC	CASSKTYQETQYF	TRBJ2-5	TRBV2	NA	NA
TGTGCCAGCAGCTTGTCCGGGGATGGCTACACCTTC	CASSLSGDGYTF	TRBJ1-2	TRBV5-4	NA	NA
TGTGCCAGCAGTTACTTGTCTCGTGCGGCGAGTACTGAAGCTTTCTTT	CASSYLSRAASTEAFF	TRBJ1-1	TRBV6-5	NA	once
TGTGCTTCAGCGGGGGCCGGGAGGAATGGCTACACCTTC	CASAGAGRNGYTF	TRBJ1-2	TRBV7-9	NA	NA
TGTGCCAGCATCCTCCCTGGAGGGGTTCTTAAACGGTACACCTTC	CASILPGGVLKRYTF	TRBJ1-2	TRBV6-1	NA	NA
TGTGCCAGCAGTTCCTCCCTTCTAAGAACCTACGAGCAGTACTTC	CASSSSLLRTYEQYF	TRBJ2-7	TRBV28	NA	NA
TGTGCCAGCAGTCTCTTGACAGGGAACCAAGAGACCCAGTACTTC	CASSLLTGNQETQYF	TRBJ2-5	TRBV27	TRBD1	NA
TGTGCCAGCAGCCCCAACGGACTAGCCCGCGGGTATACGCAGTATTTT	CASSPNGLARGYTQYF	TRBJ2-3	TRBV9	TRBD2	NA
TGTGCCAGCAGCTTAGGGGACAGGAGTTTGGCCACCATATATTTT	CASSLGDRSLATIYF	TRBJ1-3	TRBV7-9	TRBD1	NA
TGTGCCAGCAGCTTACCGGGACAGGGTACCTCCGGGGAGCTGTTTTTT	CASSLPGQGTSGELFF	TRBJ2-2	TRBV5-6	TRBD1	NA
TGTTCCAGCTTTTCCACAGGGGCAACTAATGAAAAACTGTTTTTT	CSSFSTGATNEKLFF	TRBJ1-4	TRBV7-9	TRBD1	NA
TGTGCCAGCAGCTTGGTATGGGGAGCGGGAGGGCCTGGCACAGATACGCAGTATTTT	CASSLVWGAGGPGTDTQYF	TRBJ2-3	TRBV5-4	TRBD2	NA
TGTGCCTGGAGTCCCTCTGGCTACACCTTC	CAWSPSGYTF	TRBJ1-2	TRBV30	NA	NA
TGTGCCAGCAGTTTCCGACAGGGGAGTGGCAATCAGCCCCAGCATTTT	CASSFRQGSGNQPQHF	TRBJ1-5	TRBV6-6	TRBD1	NA
TGTGCCAGCAGCAGACAGGGGCAAAATCAGCCCCAGCATTTT	CASSRQGQNQPQHF	TRBJ1-5	TRBV7-2	TRBD1	NA
TGTGCCAGCTTAACCGGGACAGTCACTGAAGCTTTCTTT	CASLTGTVTEAFF	TRBJ1-1	TRBV18	TRBD1	NA